This T cell receptor (beta chain) was identified in a study of blood T cell repertoires in COVID-19. Study background: Samples came from the United States, Italy and Spain, spanning acute and convalescent COVID-19.

What the recovered Cohort 3 donors had was two negative PCRs, clearance, or symptom resolution. The germline gives CDR1 LNHDA, CDR2 SQIVND (reference sequence). The CDR3 is made up of 14 amino acids. V shed 1 base and J shed 5 bases, with 8 bases lying between them. The authors' processing: Amplified reference gene primers provided the basis for estimating nucleated cell counts. The protocol was immunoSEQ multiplex PCR, while the TCRdb copy is restricted to in-frame clones and leaves out a portion. That table is the source of V, J and clone size, and D and trimming were worked out from the DNA. The repertoire holds a few hundred thousand clones, around nine tenths seen once, with approximately 10% in the top ten.

This sequence originates from a woman aged 45-65 years who had recovered from COVID-19. Input material: PBMCs or T cells enriched from blood (not recorded which). V and J are TRBV19 and TRBJ1-4, with no clear D. The CDR3 is CASSIAELNEKLFF. The CDR3 DNA reads as TGTGCCAGTAGTATAGCGGAGTTAAATGAAAAACTGTTTTTT.